This T cell receptor beta chain was recovered during a study of T cell repertoires in cytomegalovirus infection. Looking at the study overall: The authors used CMV epitopes that were HLA-C-restricted (recently identified) and HLA-B-restricted (well studied). Evidence of both CMV infection and a matching HLA type came from public TCR beta signatures.

Concerning this clonotype: Its specificity is not known.

Using its own MiXCR run on the reads, TCRdb lists one record per CDR3 protein. The sample has approximately 600,000 distinct CDR3 sequences, approximately 40% seen once. The TCR was taken from a human donor in good health (CMV status not recorded). Some clones in this sample may be carry-over from other donors' samples. Sequencing was performed on cultured PBMCs, taken from culture after CMV antigen stimulation.

The DNA for the CDR3 is TGTGCCAGCAGCCAAGAACTACTAGCGGGGGAGACCCAGTACTTC. Its translation: CASSQELLAGETQYF. The gene calls are TRBV4-2 and TRBJ2-5, with 10 bases aligning to TRBD2. This CDR3 spans 15 amino acids. The ends lost 0 bases at V and 5 bases at J; junction bases unmatched: 3. Germline V gives CDR1 LGHNA, CDR2 YNFKEQ.